Shown below are 19 T cell receptor beta chains from a single sample sequenced in a study of CD8 T cells in ankylosing spondylitis. TCRdb re-derived calls from the 5' RACE reads in MiXCR, one entry per CDR3 protein. The repertoire holds 300,000 to 400,000 distinct CDR3 sequences, with around 20% as singletons. Sequencing was carried out using blood, either unsorted or a sorted T cell fraction (not recorded which). The source is a male donor with ankylosing spondylitis or in good health (not recorded which).

V and J are TRBV20-1 and TRBJ2-7; 7 bases line up with TRBD2. Germline V gene data show CDR1 as DFQATT and CDR2 as SNEGSKA (reference sequence). The CDR3 is 12 residues long. The CDR3 spells CSLRPSGYEQYF. In DNA form, the CDR3 reads TGCAGCCTAAGGCCTAGCGGCTACGAGCAGTACTTC.

The CDR3 nucleotides read TGCGCCAGCAGCCAAGATCAGTTGTCAGTTAGATACGAGCAGTACTTC. Amino acid sequence: CASSQDQLSVRYEQYF. This rearrangement joins TRBV4-1 to TRBJ2-7, with D uncertain. The germline V gene has CDR1 MGHRA and CDR2 YSYEKL. Trimming took 0 bases from V and 4 from J, leaving 16 bases between them. The CDR3 is 16 amino acids.

V is TRBV12-3 or TRBV12-4 and J is TRBJ2-3; D may be TRBD2 (5 bases). Trimming stripped 1 base from V and 3 bases from J, with 20 bases between. CDR3 length: 18 residues. CDR3 DNA sequence: TGTGCCAGCAGTTTAGGGTTGTGGACTCAAGGTGGAACAGATACGCAGTATTTT. This encodes CASSLGLWTQGGTDTQYF.

The chain recombines TRBV13 with TRBJ2-3; D gene unclear. Germline V gene data show CDR1 as PRHDT and CDR2 as FYEKMQ (reference sequence). CDR3 length equals 12 residues. V shed 4 bases and J shed 4 bases, with 6 bases lying between them. Written as DNA, the CDR3 is TGTGCCAGCAGCTCGCTGCCAGATACGCAGTATTTT. Amino acids: CASSSLPDTQYF. Complete variable domain (other parts from reference TRBV13 and TRBJ2-3): AAGVIQSPRHLIKEKRETATLKCYPIPRHDTVYWYQQGPGQDPQFLISFYEKMQSDKGSIPDRFSAQQFSDYHSELNMSSLELGDSALYFCASSSLPDTQYFGPGTRLTVL.

This clonotype appeared a few times. The chain is built from TRBV20-1 and TRBJ2-5; TRBD1 might be the D (7 bases). CDR3 size: 15 residues. Trimming removed 6 bases at V and 5 bases at J, with 22 bases between. Per the germline V gene, CDR1 is DFQATT and CDR2 is SNEGSKA (reference sequence). Here the CDR3 DNA reads TGCAGTGCACCTAAAACCGCGACAGGGAGGGAGACCCAGTACTTC. Encoded protein: CSAPKTATGRETQYF.

The chain is built from TRBV5-6 and TRBJ1-1; D might be TRBD1 (5 bases). Germline V gene sequence: CDR1 SGHDT, CDR2 YYEEEE. CDR3 length: 12 amino acids. Trimming pared 4 bases from V and 9 bases from J, leaving 13 bases between. The DNA of the CDR3 is TGTGCCAGCAGCCAGGGAGGAGGTAAAGCTTTCTTT. This gives the protein CASSQGGGKAFF.

The chain combines TRBV12-3 or TRBV12-4 with TRBJ2-3; D may be TRBD1 (5 bases). CDR3 size: 12 residues. V lost 7 bases and J 3 bases, leaving 8 bases between the germline ends. This chain's CDR3 is CASIAGTDTQYF. The CDR3 DNA reads as TGTGCCAGCATTGCAGGGACAGATACGCAGTATTTT.

The chain carries TRBV12-3 or TRBV12-4 and TRBJ2-3; TRBD2 aligns across 8 bases. This CDR3 comprises 14 residues. Losses at the gene ends were 5 bases for V and 6 bases for J; bases not matched to a gene: 7. The CDR3 spells CASSQGLDPDTQYF. CDR3 in DNA: TGTGCCAGCAGTCAGGGACTAGACCCTGATACGCAGTATTTT.

This clonotype was observed many times. The V gene is TRBV20-1, the J gene TRBJ2-7, with TRBD2 matching 8 bases. The V gene end was trimmed by 0 bases and the J gene end by 0 bases; junction bases not matched to a gene: 4. Per germline, CDR1 DFQATT and CDR2 SNEGSKA (reference sequence). There are 15 residues in the CDR3. Here the CDR3 reads CSARDGRGGSYEQYF. For the CDR3, the DNA is TGCAGTGCTAGAGATGGACGGGGGGGCTCCTACGAGCAGTACTTC.

V and J are TRBV7-8 and TRBJ2-1; a weak D match, TRBD2 (5 bases). Trimming pared 5 bases from V and 2 bases from J, leaving 22 bases between. CDR1 and CDR2 from the germline V gene are SGHVS and FQNEAQ. This CDR3 spans 18 amino acids. The CDR3 nucleotides are TGTGCCAGCAGCCAAGGGCTAGGAGGCAGCCTAACCTACAATGAGCAGTTCTTC. Its translation is CASSQGLGGSLTYNEQFF.

There are a few counts of this clonotype. The chain has TRBV20-1 and TRBJ2-1; 9 positions agree with TRBD1. The junction had 12 bases not matched to a gene; V was cut back by 1 base and J by 8 bases. The CDR3 is 16 residues long. Germline V gene data show CDR1 as DFQATT and CDR2 as SNEGSKA (reference sequence). The DNA of the CDR3 is TGCAGTGCTAGAGCCTTAGACAGGGGGTTAGTCGATGAGCAGTTCTTC. It yields the protein CSARALDRGLVDEQFF.

V is TRBV24-1 and J is TRBJ2-1; 7 nucleotides agree with TRBD1. Germline assignment: CDR1 KGHDR and CDR2 SFDVKD. V lost 4 bases to trimming and J lost 5 bases; unmatched junction nucleotides: 4. The CDR3 has 14 residues. The CDR3 DNA reads TGTGCCACCAGTGAGACCGGGACAGACAATGAGCAGTTCTTC. This sequence encodes CATSETGTDNEQFF.

The chain carries TRBV27 and TRBJ2-5; D gene unclear. This CDR3 spans 18 amino acids. The ends were cut back, 0 bases at V and 5 bases at J, with 22 bases in the middle. From germline, CDR1 is MNHEY and CDR2 SMNVEV (reference sequence). The CDR3 here is CASSLSRPERRMWETQYF. The DNA for the CDR3 is TGTGCCAGCAGTTTATCGCGACCCGAGCGAAGGATGTGGGAGACCCAGTACTTC.

This sequence joins TRBV4-1 and TRBJ2-7; D gene ambiguous. Germline CDR1 is MGHRA and CDR2 is YSYEKL. V was trimmed by 0 bases and J by 3 bases, leaving 12 bases between them. This CDR3 region has 15 residues. The CDR3 DNA follows: TGCGCCAGCAGCCAAGAGGGCAGGCCTTACTACGAGCAGTACTTC. Translated, it gives CASSQEGRPYYEQYF.

The chain couples TRBV20-1 to TRBJ2-7; D gene ambiguous. This CDR3 spans 15 amino acids. Germline values: CDR1 DFQATT, CDR2 SNEGSKA (reference sequence). Trimming shortened V by 0 bases and J by 0 bases, and 12 bases separated the two germline ends. The DNA for the CDR3 is TGCAGTGCTAGAGATTACCAGGACCTCTCCTACGAGCAGTACTTC. Amino acids: CSARDYQDLSYEQYF.

V and J are TRBV9 and TRBJ2-1; possibly TRBD2 for D (6 bases). Germline lookup yields CDR1 SGDLS and CDR2 YYNGEE. The CDR3 is 13 residues long. Trimming left V 3 bases short and J 12 bases short, with 16 bases between. The chain's CDR3 is CASSEIVGGGQFF. The CDR3, as DNA: TGTGCCAGCAGCGAGATCGTGGGGGGAGGGCAGTTCTTC.

This clonotype has more than one count but fewer than ten. The chain has TRBV10-1 and TRBJ2-2; 9 positions agree with TRBD2. Trimming removed 6 bases from V and 0 bases from J; junction bases left unmatched: 8. Germline-derived CDR1 and CDR2 are WNHNN and SYGVQD (reference sequence). This CDR3 is 17 amino acids long. In DNA, the CDR3 is TGCGCCAGCAGGAGCGGGGGGCCCTACGCGAACACCGGGGAGCTGTTTTTT. Translation: CASRSGGPYANTGELFF.

This chain joins TRBV11-2 and TRBJ2-2; no reliable D call. From germline, CDR1 is SGHAT and CDR2 FQNNGV. CDR3 size: 14 residues. Trimming shortened V by 3 bases and J by 6 bases, and 11 bases separated the two germline ends. CDR3 in DNA: TGTGCCAGCAGCTTCTCGTCTCCGTCCGGGGAGCTGTTTTTT. It yields the protein CASSFSSPSGELFF.

This clonotype was seen a handful of times. The rearrangement uses TRBV7-9 and TRBJ1-1, with D possibly TRBD1 on 5 matching bases. This CDR3 contains 14 residues. Per the germline V gene, CDR1 is SEHNR and CDR2 is FQNEAQ (reference sequence). V lost 6 bases and J lost 1, with 12 bases in between. CDR3 in amino acids: CASRSGRGNTEAFF. Written as DNA, the CDR3 is TGTGCCAGCAGATCAGGGAGAGGGAACACTGAAGCTTTCTTT.